A selection of T cell receptor beta chains follows, all from one sample in a study of T-cell memory formation after mild COVID-19. MiXCR, applied by TCRdb to the 5' RACE reads, yields one record per CDR3 protein. Seen here are hundreds of thousands of distinct CDR3 sequences, roughly 15% observed once, and the top ten hold 20% to 25%. Sequenced: PBMCs or a T cell subset sorted from them (not recorded which). The receptors were gathered from a man between 18 and 29 years old who had mild COVID-19 (a few samples of this study predate the infection). Cell type and time point are not known. Both conserved end residues are part of each CDR3. A D gene is named only where the DNA matches it firmly. Only some rows state a clone size, as once, few, many or a class for expanded clones.

clone size: few
D gene: .
J gene: TRBJ2-7
V gene: TRBV7-8
CDR3 DNA: TGTGCCAGCAGCTTACAGTCCTACACCTACGAGCAGTACTTC
CDR3 protein: CASSLQSYTYEQYF

clone size: .
D gene: .
J gene: TRBJ2-2
V gene: TRBV5-1
CDR3 DNA: TGCGCCAGCAGCTTGGCCGGGGGCCAGGCCGGGGAGCTGTTTTTT
CDR3 protein: CASSLAGGQAGELFF

clone size: few
D gene: .
J gene: TRBJ2-1
V gene: TRBV9
CDR3 DNA: TGTGCCAGCAGCGTAGGGACGGAGATTTTCAATGAGCAGTTCTTC
CDR3 protein: CASSVGTEIFNEQFF

clone size: few
D gene: .
J gene: TRBJ1-3
V gene: TRBV6-5
CDR3 DNA: TGTGCCAGCAGTTACGGTCGAGCAGGAAGCTCTGGAAACACCATATATTTT
CDR3 protein: CASSYGRAGSSGNTIYF

clone size: few
D gene: .
J gene: TRBJ2-3
V gene: TRBV7-2
CDR3 DNA: TGTGCCAGCAGCCCCCAACAGGAAGATACGCAGTATTTT
CDR3 protein: CASSPQQEDTQYF

clone size: few
D gene: TRBD2
J gene: TRBJ2-1
V gene: TRBV6-2/TRBV6-3
CDR3 DNA: TGTGCCAGCAGCTACGGGGGGGCCAATGAGCAGTTCTTC
CDR3 protein: CASSYGGANEQFF

clone size: many
D gene: .
J gene: TRBJ2-3
V gene: TRBV11-2
CDR3 DNA: TGTGCCAGCAGCTTAGGTAGAAGGTTGTATTTT
CDR3 protein: CASSLGRRLYF

clone size: .
D gene: .
J gene: TRBJ2-3
V gene: TRBV10-3
CDR3 DNA: TGTGCCATCAGTGAGTCGACTAACCAAGACGATACGCAGTATTTT
CDR3 protein: CAISESTNQDDTQYF

clone size: .
D gene: .
J gene: TRBJ2-5
V gene: TRBV7-9
CDR3 DNA: TGTGCCAGCAGCAGCAGGGATGAAGAGACCCAGTACTTC
CDR3 protein: CASSSRDEETQYF

clone size: few
D gene: .
J gene: TRBJ2-1
V gene: TRBV6-2/TRBV6-3
CDR3 DNA: TGTGCCAGCAGTTACGAAGGCGTTGAGCAGTTCTTC
CDR3 protein: CASSYEGVEQFF

clone size: once
D gene: TRBD2
J gene: TRBJ2-3
V gene: TRBV7-9
CDR3 DNA: TGTGCCAGCAGCTTAGGCTCTAGCGGGCGGTGGGATACGCAGTATTTT
CDR3 protein: CASSLGSSGRWDTQYF

clone size: .
D gene: TRBD2
J gene: TRBJ2-3
V gene: TRBV25-1
CDR3 DNA: TGTGCCAGCGGAAGCAATCTAGCGGGGGGGCCGACAGATACGCAGTATTTT
CDR3 protein: CASGSNLAGGPTDTQYF

clone size: few
D gene: .
J gene: TRBJ2-2
V gene: TRBV19
CDR3 DNA: TGTGCCAGTTTGAGGGATAACACCGGGGAGCTGTTTTTT
CDR3 protein: CASLRDNTGELFF

clone size: .
D gene: .
J gene: TRBJ2-3
V gene: TRBV9
CDR3 DNA: TGTGCCAGCAGCGGAGGACAGAGCACAGATACGCAGTATTTT
CDR3 protein: CASSGGQSTDTQYF

clone size: many
D gene: .
J gene: TRBJ2-5
V gene: TRBV4-1
CDR3 DNA: TGCGCCAGCAGCCAAGATGCCGGGGTAGAGACCCAGTACTTC
CDR3 protein: CASSQDAGVETQYF

clone size: .
D gene: TRBD1
J gene: TRBJ1-5
V gene: TRBV12-3/TRBV12-4
CDR3 DNA: TGTGCCAGCAGCCCGGACAGGGATAGCAATCAGCCCCAGCATTTT
CDR3 protein: CASSPDRDSNQPQHF

clone size: few
D gene: .
J gene: TRBJ1-6
V gene: TRBV5-1
CDR3 DNA: TGCGCCAGCAGCCCGGGGGTGAGAGGGGACTCACCCCTCCACTTT
CDR3 protein: CASSPGVRGDSPLHF

clone size: many
D gene: .
J gene: TRBJ2-7
V gene: TRBV30
CDR3 DNA: TGTGCCTGGAGTCCCGGGTTTTGGGGACAGTACTTC
CDR3 protein: CAWSPGFWGQYF

clone size: few
D gene: .
J gene: TRBJ2-6
V gene: TRBV5-1
CDR3 DNA: TGCGCCAGCAGCATAGGTGCTGGGGCCAACGTCCTGACTTTC
CDR3 protein: CASSIGAGANVLTF

clone size: few
D gene: TRBD2
J gene: TRBJ2-3
V gene: TRBV5-1
CDR3 DNA: TGCGCCAGCAGAGCCTATGTGGCGGGGGGTCCAGATACGCAGTATTTT
CDR3 protein: CASRAYVAGGPDTQYF

clone size: .
D gene: .
J gene: TRBJ1-6
V gene: TRBV4-1
CDR3 DNA: TGCGCCAGCAGCCAACGGAGGGTCTCACCCCTCCACTTT
CDR3 protein: CASSQRRVSPLHF